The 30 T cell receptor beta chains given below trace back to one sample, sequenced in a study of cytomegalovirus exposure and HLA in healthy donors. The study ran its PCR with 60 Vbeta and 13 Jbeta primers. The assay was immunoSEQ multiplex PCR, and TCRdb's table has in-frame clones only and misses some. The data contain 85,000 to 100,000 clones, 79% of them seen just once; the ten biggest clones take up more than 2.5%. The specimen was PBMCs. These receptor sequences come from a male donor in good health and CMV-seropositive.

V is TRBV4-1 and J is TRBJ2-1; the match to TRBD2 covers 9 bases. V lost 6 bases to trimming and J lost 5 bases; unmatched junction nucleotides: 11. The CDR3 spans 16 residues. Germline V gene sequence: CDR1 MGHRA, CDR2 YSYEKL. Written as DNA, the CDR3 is TGCGCCAGCAGAGCTAGCGGGGAGGGCGGCCACAATGAGCAGTTCTTC. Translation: CASRASGEGGHNEQFF.

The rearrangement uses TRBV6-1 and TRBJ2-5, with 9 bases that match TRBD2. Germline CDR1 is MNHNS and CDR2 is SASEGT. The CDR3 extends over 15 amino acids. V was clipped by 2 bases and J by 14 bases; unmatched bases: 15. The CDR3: CASSEITSGRGGPYF. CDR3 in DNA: TGTGCCAGCAGTGAAATAACGAGTGGGCGGGGGGGCCCCTACTTC.

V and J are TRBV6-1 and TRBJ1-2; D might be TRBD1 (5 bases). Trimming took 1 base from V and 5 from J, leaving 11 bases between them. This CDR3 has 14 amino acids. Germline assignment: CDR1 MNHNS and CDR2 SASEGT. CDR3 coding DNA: TGTGCCAGCAGTGAAGGGGGGGTGGTGTATGGCTACACCTTC. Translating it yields CASSEGGVVYGYTF.

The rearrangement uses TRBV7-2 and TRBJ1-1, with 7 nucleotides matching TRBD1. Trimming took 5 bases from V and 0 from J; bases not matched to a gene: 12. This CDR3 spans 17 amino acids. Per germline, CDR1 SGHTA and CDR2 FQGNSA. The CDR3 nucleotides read TGTGCCAGCAGCACAGGGGACTCGGGACGGCTGAACACTGAAGCTTTCTTT. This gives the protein CASSTGDSGRLNTEAFF.

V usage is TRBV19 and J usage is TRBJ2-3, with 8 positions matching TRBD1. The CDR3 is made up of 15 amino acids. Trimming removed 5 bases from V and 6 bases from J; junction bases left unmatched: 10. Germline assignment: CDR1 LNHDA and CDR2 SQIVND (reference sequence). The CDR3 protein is CASSQDRVNGDTQYF. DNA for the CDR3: TGTGCCAGTAGTCAGGACAGGGTCAACGGGGATACGCAGTATTTT. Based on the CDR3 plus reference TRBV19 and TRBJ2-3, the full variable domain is DGGITQSPKYLFRKEGQNVTLSCEQNLNHDAMYWYRQDPGQGLRLIYYSQIVNDFQKGDIAEGYSVSREKKESFPLTVTSAQKNPTAFYLCASSQDRVNGDTQYFGPGTRLTVL.

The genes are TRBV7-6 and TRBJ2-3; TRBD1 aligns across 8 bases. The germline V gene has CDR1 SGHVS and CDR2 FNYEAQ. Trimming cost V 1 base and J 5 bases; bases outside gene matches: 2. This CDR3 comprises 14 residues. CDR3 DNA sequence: TGTGCCAGCAGCTTAGGCAGGGGGCAAGATACGCAGTATTTT. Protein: CASSLGRGQDTQYF.

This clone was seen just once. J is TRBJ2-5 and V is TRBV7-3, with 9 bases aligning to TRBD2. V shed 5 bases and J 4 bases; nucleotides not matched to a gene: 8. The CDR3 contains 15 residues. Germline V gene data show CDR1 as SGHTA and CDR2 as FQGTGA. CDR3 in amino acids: CASSQAGGVGETQYF. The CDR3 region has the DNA TGTGCCAGCAGCCAAGCGGGGGGCGTAGGAGAGACCCAGTACTTC.

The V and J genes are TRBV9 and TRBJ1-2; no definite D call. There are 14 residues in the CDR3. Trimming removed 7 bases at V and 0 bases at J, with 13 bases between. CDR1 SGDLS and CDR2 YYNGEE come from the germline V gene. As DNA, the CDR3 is TGTGCCAGCTCCTCCCGGGAGTCTAACTATGGCTACACCTTC. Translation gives CASSSRESNYGYTF. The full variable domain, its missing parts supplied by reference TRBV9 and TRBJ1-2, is DSGVTQTPKHLITATGQRVTLRCSPRSGDLSVYWYQQSLDQGLQFLIQYYNGEERAKGNILERFSAQQFPDLHSELNLSSLELGDSALYFCASSSRESNYGYTFGSGTRLTVV.

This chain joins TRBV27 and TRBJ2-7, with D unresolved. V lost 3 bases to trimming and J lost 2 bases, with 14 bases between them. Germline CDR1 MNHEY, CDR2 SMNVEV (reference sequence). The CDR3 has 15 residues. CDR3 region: CASSLVAAPTYEQYF. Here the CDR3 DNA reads TGTGCCAGCAGTTTGGTGGCCGCTCCAACCTACGAGCAGTACTTC.

As DNA, the CDR3 is TGTGCCAGCAGCTTGACACAGGCCAATGAGCAGTTCTTC. Translated, it gives CASSLTQANEQFF. The genes are TRBV5-4 and TRBJ2-1; tentative D call: TRBD1 (5 bases). The CDR3 has 13 amino acids. V lost 1 base and J lost 6, with 8 bases in between. Germline CDR1 reads SGHNT; CDR2 reads YYREEE (reference sequence).

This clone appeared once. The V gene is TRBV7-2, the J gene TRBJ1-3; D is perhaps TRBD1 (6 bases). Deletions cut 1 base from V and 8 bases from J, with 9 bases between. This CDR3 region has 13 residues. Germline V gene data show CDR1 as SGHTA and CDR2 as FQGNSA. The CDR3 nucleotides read TGTGCCAGCAGCTTAGGAGGGGGACACACCATATATTTT. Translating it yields CASSLGGGHTIYF.

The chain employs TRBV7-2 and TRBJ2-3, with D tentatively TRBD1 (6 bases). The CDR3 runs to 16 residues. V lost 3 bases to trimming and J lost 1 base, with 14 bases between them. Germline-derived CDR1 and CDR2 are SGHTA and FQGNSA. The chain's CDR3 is CASSFGTTGRTDTQYF. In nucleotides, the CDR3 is TGTGCCAGCAGCTTTGGGACGACAGGTCGCACAGATACGCAGTATTTT.

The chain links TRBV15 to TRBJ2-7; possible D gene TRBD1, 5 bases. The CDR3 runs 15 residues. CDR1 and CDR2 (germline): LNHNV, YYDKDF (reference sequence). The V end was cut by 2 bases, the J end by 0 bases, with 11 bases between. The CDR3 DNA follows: TGTGCCACCAGCAGATTCACAGGAACCTCCTACGAGCAGTACTTC. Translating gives CATSRFTGTSYEQYF.

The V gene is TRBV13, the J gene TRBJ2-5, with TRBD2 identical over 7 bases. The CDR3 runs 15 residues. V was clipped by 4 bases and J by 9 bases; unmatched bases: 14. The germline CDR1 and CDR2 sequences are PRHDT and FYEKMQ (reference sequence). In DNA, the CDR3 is TGTGCCAGCAGCTCCACGCCCGGGGGGACGAGGGCCCAGTACTTC. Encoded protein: CASSSTPGGTRAQYF.

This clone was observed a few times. The CDR3 bases are TGTGCCACCAGGGACAGAGGGGCCGGGGAGCTGTTTTTT. Protein: CATRDRGAGELFF. This chain connects TRBV25-1 to TRBJ2-2; TRBD1 agrees at 7 bases. This CDR3 has 13 amino acids. The germline V gene has CDR1 MGHDK and CDR2 SYGVNS. Trimming cost V 10 bases and J 6 bases; bases outside gene matches: 8. Looking up the rest from reference TRBV25-1 and TRBJ2-2 gives the full variable domain: EADIYQTPRYLVIGTGKKITLECSQTMGHDKMYWYQQDPGMELHLIHYSYGVNSTEKGDLSSESTVSRIRTEHFPLTLESARPSHTSQYLCATRDRGAGELFFGEGSRLTVL.

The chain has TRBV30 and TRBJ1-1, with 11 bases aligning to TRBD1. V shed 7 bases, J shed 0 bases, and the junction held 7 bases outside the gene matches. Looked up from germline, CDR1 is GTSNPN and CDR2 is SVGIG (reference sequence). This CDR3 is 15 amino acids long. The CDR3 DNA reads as TGTGCCTACGGGACAGGGGGATTCATGAACACTGAAGCTTTCTTT. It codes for CAYGTGGFMNTEAFF.

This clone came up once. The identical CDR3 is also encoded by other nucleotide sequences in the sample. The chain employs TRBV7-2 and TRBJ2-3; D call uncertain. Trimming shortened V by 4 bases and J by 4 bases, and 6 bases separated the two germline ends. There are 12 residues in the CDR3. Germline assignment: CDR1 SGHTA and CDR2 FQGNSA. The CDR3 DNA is TGTGCCAGCAGCTCAGGCGCAGATACGCAGTATTTT. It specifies CASSSGADTQYF. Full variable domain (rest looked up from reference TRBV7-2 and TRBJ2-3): GAGVSQSPSNKVTEKGKDVELRCDPISGHTALYWYRQSLGQGLEFLIYFQGNSAPDKSGLPSDRFSAERTGGSVSTLTIQRTQQEDSAVYLCASSSGADTQYFGPGTRLTVL.

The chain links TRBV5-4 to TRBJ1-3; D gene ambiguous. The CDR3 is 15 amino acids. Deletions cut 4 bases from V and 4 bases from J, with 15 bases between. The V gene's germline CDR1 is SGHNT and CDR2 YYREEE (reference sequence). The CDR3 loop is CASSPKGGPGNTIYF. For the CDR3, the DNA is TGTGCCAGCAGCCCTAAGGGAGGGCCAGGAAACACCATATATTTT.

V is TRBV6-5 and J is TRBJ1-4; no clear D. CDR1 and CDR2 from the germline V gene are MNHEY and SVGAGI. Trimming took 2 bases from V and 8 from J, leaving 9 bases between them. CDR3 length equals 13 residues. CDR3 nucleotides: TGTGCCAGCAGTTACGGCGGAAGGGAAAAACTGTTTTTT. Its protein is CASSYGGREKLFF.

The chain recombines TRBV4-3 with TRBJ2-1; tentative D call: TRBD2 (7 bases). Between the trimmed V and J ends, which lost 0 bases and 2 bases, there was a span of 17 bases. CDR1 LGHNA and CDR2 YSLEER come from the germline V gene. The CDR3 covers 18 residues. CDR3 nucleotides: TGCGCCAGCAGCCAAGATATAGGAGGGGGGGTCCCCTACAATGAGCAGTTCTTC. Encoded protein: CASSQDIGGGVPYNEQFF.

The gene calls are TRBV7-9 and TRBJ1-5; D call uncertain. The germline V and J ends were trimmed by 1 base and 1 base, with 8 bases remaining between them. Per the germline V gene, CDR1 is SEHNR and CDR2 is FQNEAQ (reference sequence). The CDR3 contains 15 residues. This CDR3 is CASSLGAGSNQPQHF. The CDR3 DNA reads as TGTGCCAGCAGCTTAGGAGCGGGGAGCAATCAGCCCCAGCATTTT. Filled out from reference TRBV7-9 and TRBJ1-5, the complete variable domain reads DTGVSQNPRHKITKRGQNVTFRCDPISEHNRLYWYRQTLGQGPEFLTYFQNEAQLEKSRLLSDRFSAERPKGSFSTLEIQRTEQGDSAMYLCASSLGAGSNQPQHFGDGTRLSIL.

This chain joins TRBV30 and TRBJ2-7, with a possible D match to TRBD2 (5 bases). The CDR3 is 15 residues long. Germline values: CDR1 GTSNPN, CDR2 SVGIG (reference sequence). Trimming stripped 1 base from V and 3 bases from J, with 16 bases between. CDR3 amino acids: CAWSGDRGRDYEQYF. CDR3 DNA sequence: TGTGCCTGGAGTGGGGATCGGGGTAGAGACTACGAGCAGTACTTC.

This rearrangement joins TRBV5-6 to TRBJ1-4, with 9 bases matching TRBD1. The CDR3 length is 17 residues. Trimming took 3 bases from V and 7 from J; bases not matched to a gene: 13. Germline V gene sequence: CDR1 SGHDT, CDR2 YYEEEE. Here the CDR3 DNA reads TGTGCCAGCAGCTGGGGACCGGGACAGGGACCTACTGAAAAACTGTTTTTT. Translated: CASSWGPGQGPTEKLFF.

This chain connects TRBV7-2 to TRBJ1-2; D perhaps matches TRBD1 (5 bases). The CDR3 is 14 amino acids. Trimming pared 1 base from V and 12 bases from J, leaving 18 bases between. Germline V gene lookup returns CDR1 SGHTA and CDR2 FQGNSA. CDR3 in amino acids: CASSLVGDSELDTF. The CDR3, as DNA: TGTGCCAGCAGCTTAGTGGGTGACAGTGAGTTGGACACCTTC.

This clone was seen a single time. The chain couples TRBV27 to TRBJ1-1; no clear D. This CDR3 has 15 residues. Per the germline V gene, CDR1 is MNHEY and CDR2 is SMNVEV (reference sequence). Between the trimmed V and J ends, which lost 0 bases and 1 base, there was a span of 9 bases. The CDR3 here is CASSLSYTPNTEAFF. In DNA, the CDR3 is TGTGCCAGCAGTTTATCATACACACCGAACACTGAAGCTTTCTTT.

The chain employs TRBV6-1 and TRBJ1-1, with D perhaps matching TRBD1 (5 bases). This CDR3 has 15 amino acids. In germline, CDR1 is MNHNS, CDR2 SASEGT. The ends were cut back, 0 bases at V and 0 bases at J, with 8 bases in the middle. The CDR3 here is CASSEAGLLNTEAFF. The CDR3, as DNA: TGTGCCAGCAGTGAAGCGGGGCTGTTGAACACTGAAGCTTTCTTT.

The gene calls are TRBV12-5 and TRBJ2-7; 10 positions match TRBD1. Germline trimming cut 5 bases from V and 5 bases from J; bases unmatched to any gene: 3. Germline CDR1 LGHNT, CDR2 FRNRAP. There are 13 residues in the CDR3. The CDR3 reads CASGGGQGDEQYF. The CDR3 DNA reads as TGTGCTAGTGGTGGCGGACAGGGGGACGAGCAGTACTTC.

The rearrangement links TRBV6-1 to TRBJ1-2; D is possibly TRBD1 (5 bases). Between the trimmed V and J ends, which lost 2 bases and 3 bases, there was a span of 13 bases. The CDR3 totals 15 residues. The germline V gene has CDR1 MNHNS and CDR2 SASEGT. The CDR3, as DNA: TGTGCCAGCAGTGAATCCCCATCAGGGTACTATGGCTACACCTTC. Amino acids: CASSESPSGYYGYTF.

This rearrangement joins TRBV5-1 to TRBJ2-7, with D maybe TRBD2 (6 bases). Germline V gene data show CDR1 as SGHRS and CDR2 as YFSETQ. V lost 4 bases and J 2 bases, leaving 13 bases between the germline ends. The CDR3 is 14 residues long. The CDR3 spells CASSLGTSPYEQYF. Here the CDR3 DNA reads TGCGCCAGCAGCCTAGGGACTTCTCCCTACGAGCAGTACTTC.

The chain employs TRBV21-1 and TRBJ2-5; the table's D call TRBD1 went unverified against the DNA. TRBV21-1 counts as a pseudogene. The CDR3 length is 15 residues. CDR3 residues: CASSRTQGLKETQYF. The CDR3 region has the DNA TGTGCCAGCAGTCGGACCCAGGGTTTAAAAGAGACCCAGTACTTC.